This entry concerns a single T cell receptor (beta chain). This clonotype showed up many times. What this receptor recognizes is not known. Per-base qualities were not stored, and no clone one base away is much larger. Library prep was done by PCR. The instrument given in TCRdb is Illumina HiSeq 2500. TCR libraries were prepared with molecular barcoding, using unique molecular identifiers to normalize TCRbeta repertoire quantification. The public reads were run again by TCRdb, first through fastp at Q25 and then through MiXCR, and only productive beta chains were kept. When rows share a CDR3 protein, they turn into one entry using the most common DNA and genes. The sample table holds nearly 200,000 distinct CDR3 sequences, of which roughly 6.3% were seen once. The ten largest clones add up to approximately 4.1% of the sample. The treatment or condition label here, explained by the study, means: allogeneic hematopoietic cell transplantation with graft depleted of TCRalphabeta T cells and CD19 B cells. The children who served as transplant recipients had been given grafts of TCRalphabeta/CD19-depleted allogeneic hematopoietic cells.

These data come from a study of T-cell reconstitution after alpha-beta-depleted transplantation in children (dated by TCRdb to the mid-2010s). Concerning the study at large: The study quantitatively tracked T-cell immune reconstitution after TCRalphabeta/CD19-depleted allogeneic hematopoietic cell transplantation in children using TCR repertoire profiling. General findings and caveats noted by the study authors: The apparently early alphabetaT-cell count recovery about two months after transplant was reportedly dependent on only several hundred rapidly expanded clones derived from non-depleted graft cells. Over the following months the frequencies of hyperexpanded clones went down, and after one year T-cell counts and TCRbeta diversity were mostly credited to newly produced T cells. In some patients, the high TCRbeta diversity seen at day 60 was put down to recipient T cells and intrathymic progenitors that had survived conditioning.

The CDR3 spans 15 residues, from the cysteine through the phenylalanine. The read is trimmed to its CDR3 DNA, 45 bases read in frame from base 1. The germline V gene provides CDR1 ENHRY and CDR2 SYGVKD. V and J are truncated by 4 bases and 3 bases respectively, leaving an intervening sequence of 15 bases. The sequencing used PBMCs, collected before TCRalphabeta/CD19-depleted stem cell transplant. This chain is built from TRBV10-3 and TRBJ1-1, and possibly TRBD1, on 5 matching bases. This receptor was taken from a girl under three years old with combined immunodeficiency, due to receive a stem cell transplant. The nucleotide sequence is given as TGTGCCATCAGTGGTCAGGGAGAAGGGTACACTGAAGCTTTCTTT. Its translation is CAISGQGEGYTEAFF.